One sample yielded the 4 T cell receptor beta chains listed below, sequenced in a study of OX40 agonist ivuxolimab in advanced cancers. The repertoire was sequenced with immunoSEQ multiplex PCR; TCRdb's copy has only in-frame clones and lacks some. The data show 60,000 or so clones, around 83% seen once. Sequenced material: CD4+ or CD8+ T cells sorted from blood, taken in a trial of the OX40 agonist ivuxolimab. The receptors were gathered from an adult with an advanced solid tumor such as melanoma, head and neck, liver or kidney cancer.

V usage is TRBV28 and J usage is TRBJ1-1; no firm D call. CDR1 MDHEN and CDR2 SYDVKM come from the germline V gene. The V end was cut by 10 bases, the J end by 0 bases, with 12 bases between. The CDR3 contains 13 residues. CDR3 loop: CATGLRLNTEAFF. The CDR3 coding sequence is TGTGCCACCGGACTGCGACTGAACACTGAAGCTTTCTTT. Full variable domain (missing parts from reference TRBV28 and TRBJ1-1): DVKVTQSSRYLVKRTGEKVFLECVQDMDHENMFWYRQDPGLGLRLIYFSYDVKMKEKGDIPEGYSVSREKKERFSLILESASTNQTSMYLCATGLRLNTEAFFGQGTRLTVV.

CDR3 region: CASSGDSGEQFF. The CDR3 bases are TGTGCCAGCAGTGGGGACTCCGGTGAGCAGTTCTTC. The chain couples TRBV2 to TRBJ2-1; D may be TRBD2 (6 bases). Per germline, CDR1 SNHLY and CDR2 FYNNEI. V shed 4 bases and J shed 9 bases, with 10 bases lying between them. CDR3 size: 12 residues.

The J gene is TRBJ2-1, the V gene TRBV19; 7 bases agree with TRBD1. This CDR3 contains 15 residues. J lost 0 bases, V lost 7 bases, and 6 bases had no gene match. The V gene's germline CDR1 is LNHDA and CDR2 SQIVND (reference sequence). The CDR3 loop is CASNEQGVSYNEQFF. In DNA form, the CDR3 reads TGTGCCAGTAACGAGCAGGGGGTCTCCTACAATGAGCAGTTCTTC.

The J gene is TRBJ2-7, the V gene TRBV6-5, with TRBD1 matching over 7 bases. V was clipped by 7 bases and J by 0 bases; unmatched bases: 9. The CDR3 contains 15 residues. Germline assignment: CDR1 MNHEY and CDR2 SVGAGI. The CDR3 spells CASKVSDRFSYEQYF. The CDR3 DNA follows: TGTGCCAGCAAGGTATCGGACAGGTTCTCCTACGAGCAGTACTTC.